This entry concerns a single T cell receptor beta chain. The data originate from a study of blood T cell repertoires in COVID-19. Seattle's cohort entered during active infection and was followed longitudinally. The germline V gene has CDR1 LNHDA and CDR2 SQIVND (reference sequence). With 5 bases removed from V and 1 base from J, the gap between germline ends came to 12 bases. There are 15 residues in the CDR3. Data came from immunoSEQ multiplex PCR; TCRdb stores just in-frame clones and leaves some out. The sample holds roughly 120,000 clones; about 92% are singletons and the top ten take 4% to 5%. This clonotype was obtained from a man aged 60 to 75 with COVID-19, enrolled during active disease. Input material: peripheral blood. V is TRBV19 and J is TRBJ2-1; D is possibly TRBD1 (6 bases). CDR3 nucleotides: TGTGCCAGTAGTCGGTCAGGGGAGTCCTACAATGAGCAGTTCTTC. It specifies CASSRSGESYNEQFF.